The 9 T cell receptor beta chains below all came from one sample that was sequenced in a study of immune heterogeneity within non-small cell lung tumors (dated by TCRdb to between 2018 and 2020). Genomic DNA extracted from bulk tumor tissue served as TCR template, with 600 ng gDNA amplified per sample. During surgery, multiple biopsies were taken from each primary tumor, with sampling sites spaced as far apart as possible within the tumor mass. Patients in the study cohort, which was described as untreated, were newly diagnosed NSCLC cases going through curative surgery. Instrument used: HiSeq X Ten. The TCR beta CDR3 region was amplified with a multiplex PCR system whose first round of about 9 cycles used 32 V-gene forward primers and 13 J-gene reverse primers. TCRdb redid the processing of the public reads, applying fastp at Q25 and MiXCR, and retained in-frame beta chains. Every distinct CDR3 protein forms one entry, paired with its most common genes and DNA. The sample table lists tens of thousands of distinct CDR3 sequences, less than 35% of them with a count of one. Together, the top ten hold roughly 4.3% of the sample.

The sample taken for sequencing was lung tumor tissue. The receptors shown here come from a man aged 35-49 years with non-small cell lung cancer.

A word on this clonotype: One base away lies a much larger clone, so this may be a sequencing read error. The chain recombines TRBV27 with TRBJ2-1; 8 positions match TRBD2. This CDR3 spans 16 amino acids. Germline V lookup: CDR1 MNHEY, CDR2 SMNVEV (reference sequence). V gave up 5 bases and J gave up 10 bases; unmatched junction bases: 16. CDR3 nucleotide sequence: TGTGCCAGCAGTCCCTTCTGGACAGTTTCGGGAGGGGAGCAGTTCTTC. This sequence encodes CASSPFWTVSGGEQFF.

This clonotype ranks as medium-sized. The chain has TRBV19 and TRBJ1-3; D may be TRBD1 (6 bases). Germline CDR1 is LNHDA and CDR2 is SQIVND (reference sequence). V dropped 3 bases and J dropped 3 bases, with 12 bases sitting between them. The CDR3 runs 15 residues. The CDR3 here is CASSMWQGNGNTIYF. The CDR3 DNA follows: TGTGCCAGTAGTATGTGGCAGGGGAATGGAAACACCATATATTTT.

This clonotype was observed at least ten times. V and J are TRBV20-1 and TRBJ1-6, with 8 positions matching TRBD1. Trimming took 0 bases from V and 4 from J; bases not matched to a gene: 11. The germline V gene has CDR1 DFQATT and CDR2 SNEGSKA (reference sequence). The CDR3 spans 18 residues. The CDR3 DNA sequence: TGCAGTGCTAGAGAGAGGGTGACAGGGGCGGGATATAATTCACCCCTCCACTTT. This encodes CSARERVTGAGYNSPLHF.

This CDR3 reads CASSLRDSPSYEQYF. The CDR3 DNA reads TGTGCCAGCAGCCTCCGGGACTCACCATCCTACGAGCAGTACTTC. The V and J genes are TRBV11-3 and TRBJ2-7, with D possibly TRBD2 on 6 matching bases. This CDR3 contains 15 residues. Germline V gene data show CDR1 as SGHNT and CDR2 as YENEEA. V lost 5 bases, J lost 1 base, and 15 bases lay in between.

Remarks on this clonotype: Compared with germline, one end of the junction differs, possibly owing to a read error. The chain recombines TRBV9 with TRBJ1-1; perhaps TRBD1 as D (5 bases). Germline CDR1 SGDLS, CDR2 YYNGEE. The CDR3 has 14 residues. CDR3 amino acids: CASNVESGGTEAFF. The CDR3 DNA reads as TGCGCCAGCAACGTAGAGTCGGGGGGGACTGAAGCTTTCTTT.

Regarding this clonotype: A much larger clone sits a single nucleotide away, making a read error possible. The chain joins TRBV19 to TRBJ2-3; 7 bases agree with TRBD2. V shed 7 bases, J shed 0 bases, and the junction held 13 bases outside the gene matches. CDR1 and CDR2 (germline): LNHDA, SQIVND (reference sequence). CDR3 size: 17 residues. CDR3 DNA: TGTGCCAGTACACCACGTTTAAGCGGGACCAGCACAGATACGCAGTATTTT. It yields the protein CASTPRLSGTSTDTQYF.

The chain employs TRBV9 and TRBJ2-1; D call uncertain. V lost 2 bases and J lost 7, with 19 bases in between. The CDR3 length is 16 residues. From germline, CDR1 is SGDLS and CDR2 YYNGEE. This CDR3 reads CASSVQPEVRGNEQFF. CDR3 nucleotide sequence: TGTGCCAGCAGCGTCCAACCAGAAGTACGCGGAAATGAGCAGTTCTTC.

By its share, this clonotype is medium-sized. This chain uses TRBV11-3 with TRBJ2-7; the D gene is possibly TRBD1 (6 bases). CDR3 size: 15 residues. Germline V gene lookup returns CDR1 SGHNT and CDR2 YENEEA. With 5 bases removed from V and 3 bases from J, the gap between germline ends came to 17 bases. CDR3 amino acids: CASSQSPDSYYEQYF. DNA of the CDR3: TGTGCCAGCAGCCAGAGTCCGGACAGCTACTACGAGCAGTACTTC.

Sample share makes this clonotype medium-sized. V is TRBV19 and J is TRBJ2-7; D ambiguous. V lost 6 bases, J lost 0 bases, and 12 bases lay in between. The germline gives CDR1 LNHDA, CDR2 SQIVND (reference sequence). The CDR3 loop spans 14 amino acids. CDR3 in DNA: TGTGCCAGTAGGAAGGACGGAAGCTCCTACGAGCAGTACTTC. Amino acid sequence: CASRKDGSSYEQYF.